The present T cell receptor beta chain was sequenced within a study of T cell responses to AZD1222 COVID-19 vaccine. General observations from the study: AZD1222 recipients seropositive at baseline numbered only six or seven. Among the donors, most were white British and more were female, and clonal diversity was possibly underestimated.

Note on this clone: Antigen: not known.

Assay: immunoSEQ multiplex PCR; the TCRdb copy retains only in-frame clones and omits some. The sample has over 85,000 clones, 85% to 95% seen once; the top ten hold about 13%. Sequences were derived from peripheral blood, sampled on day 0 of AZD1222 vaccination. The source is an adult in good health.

The CDR3 region is CASSQTGGAYEQYF. The CDR3 bases are TGTGCCAGCAGTCAGACAGGGGGAGCCTACGAGCAGTACTTC. The V gene is TRBV28, the J gene TRBJ2-7; 9 bases agree with TRBD1. This CDR3 region has 14 residues. Germline CDR1 is MDHEN and CDR2 is SYDVKM. After removal of 5 bases from V and 2 bases from J, the junction contained 4 bases not matched to a gene.